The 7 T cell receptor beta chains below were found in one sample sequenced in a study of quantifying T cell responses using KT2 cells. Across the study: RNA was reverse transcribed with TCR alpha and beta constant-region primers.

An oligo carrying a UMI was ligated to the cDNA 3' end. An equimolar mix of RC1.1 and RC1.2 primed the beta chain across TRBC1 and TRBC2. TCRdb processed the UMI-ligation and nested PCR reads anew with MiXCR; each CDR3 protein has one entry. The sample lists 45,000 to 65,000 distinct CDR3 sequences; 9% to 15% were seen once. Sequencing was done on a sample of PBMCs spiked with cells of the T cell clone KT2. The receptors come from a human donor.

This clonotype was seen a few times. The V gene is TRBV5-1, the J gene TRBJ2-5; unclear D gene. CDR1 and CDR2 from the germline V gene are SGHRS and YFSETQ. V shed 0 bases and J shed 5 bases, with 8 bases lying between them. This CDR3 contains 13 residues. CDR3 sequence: CASSLGVLETQYF. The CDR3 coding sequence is TGCGCCAGCAGCTTGGGGGTTTTGGAGACCCAGTACTTC. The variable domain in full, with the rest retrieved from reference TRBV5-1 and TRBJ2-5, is KAGVTQTPRYLIKTRGQQVTLSCSPISGHRSVSWYQQTPGQGLQFLFEYFSETQRNKGNFPGRFSGRQFSNSRSEMNVSTLELGDSALYLCASSLGVLETQYFGPGTRLLVL.

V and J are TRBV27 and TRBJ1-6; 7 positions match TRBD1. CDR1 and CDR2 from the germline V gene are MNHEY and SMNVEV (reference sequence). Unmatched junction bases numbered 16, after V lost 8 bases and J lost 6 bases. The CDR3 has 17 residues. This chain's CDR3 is CASGDRVKLLFNSPLHF. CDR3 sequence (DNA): TGTGCCAGCGGTGACAGGGTGAAGCTCCTATTTAATTCACCCCTCCACTTT.

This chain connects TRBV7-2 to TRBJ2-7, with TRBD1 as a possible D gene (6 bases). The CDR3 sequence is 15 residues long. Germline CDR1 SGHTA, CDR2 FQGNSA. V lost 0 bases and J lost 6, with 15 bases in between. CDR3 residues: CASSLAPDSRGEQYF. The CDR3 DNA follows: TGTGCCAGCAGCTTAGCGCCGGACAGCCGGGGCGAGCAGTACTTC.

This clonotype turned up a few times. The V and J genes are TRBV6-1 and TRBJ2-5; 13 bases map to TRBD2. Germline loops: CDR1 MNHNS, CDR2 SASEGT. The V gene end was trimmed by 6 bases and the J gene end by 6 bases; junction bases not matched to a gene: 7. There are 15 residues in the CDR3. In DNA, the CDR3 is TGTGCCAGCAGACCCGGGACTAGCGGGGTGAAGACCCAGTACTTC. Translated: CASRPGTSGVKTQYF.

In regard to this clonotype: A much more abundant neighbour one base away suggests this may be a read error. The DNA of the CDR3 is TGTGCCAGCAGTGAAGTGAGGGGTAGCAATCAGCCCCAGAATTTT. As protein: CASSEVRGSNQPQNF. The chain is built from TRBV2 and TRBJ1-5, with D perhaps matching TRBD1 (5 bases). This CDR3 has 15 residues. CDR1 SNHLY and CDR2 FYNNEI come from the germline V gene.

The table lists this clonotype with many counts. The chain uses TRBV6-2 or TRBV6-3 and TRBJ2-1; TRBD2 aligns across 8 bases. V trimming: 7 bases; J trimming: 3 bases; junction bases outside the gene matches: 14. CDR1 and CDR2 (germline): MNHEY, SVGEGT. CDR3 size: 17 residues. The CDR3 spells CASTSIRRSGNYNEQFF. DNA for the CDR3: TGTGCCAGCACTAGCATCAGGCGTAGCGGGAACTACAATGAGCAGTTCTTC.

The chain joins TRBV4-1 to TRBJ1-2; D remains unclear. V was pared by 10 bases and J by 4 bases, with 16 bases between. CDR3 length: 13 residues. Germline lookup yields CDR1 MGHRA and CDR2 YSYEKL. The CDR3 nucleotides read TGCGCCAACTCCCTGACGCTGGTCTATGGCTACACCTTC. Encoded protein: CANSLTLVYGYTF.